This T cell receptor (beta chain) was identified during a study of blood T cell repertoires in COVID-19. Original handling: Reference gene primer amplification gave nucleated cell count estimates. Clones were sequenced by immunoSEQ multiplex PCR, and TCRdb holds only the in-frame ones, with some missing. V and J calls and clone size are copied from that table; D and trimming were computed from the DNA. The repertoire consists of about 240,000 clones, with roughly 80% occurring once and the leading ten covering approximately 3.8%. The receptor's source is a woman between 40 and 55 years old who had been exposed to COVID-19. Sequenced: PBMCs or T cells enriched from blood (not recorded which).

The CDR3 here is CASSPGTGGFRSSYEQYF. CDR3 nucleotide sequence: TGTGCCAGCAGCCCCGGGACAGGGGGCTTCAGGAGCTCCTACGAGCAGTACTTC. This chain joins TRBV7-8 and TRBJ2-7; 12 bases agree with TRBD1. CDR1 is SGHVS, CDR2 FQNEAQ, per germline. The CDR3 covers 18 residues. After removal of 5 bases from V and 0 bases from J, the junction contained 11 bases not matched to a gene.